Below, one T cell receptor (beta chain) is given with its context. Its antigen is as yet unknown. This CDR3 has 14 residues. Trimming removed 2 bases at V and 2 bases at J, with 10 bases between. Germline CDR1 SGHDT, CDR2 YYEEEE. These data are taken from a study of shared clonotypes between healthy human individuals. Study observations and caveats: Naive subsets typically showed greater estimated richness than memory subsets. The generation probabilities recorded for non-shared clonotypes fell below those of clonotypes shared by all four donors.

Per the original methods: Because ImmunoSEQ provided only junction sequences with no quality scores, the filtering differed. Profiling relied on immunoSEQ multiplex PCR, and the TCRdb table lists in-frame clones only, not all of them. V and J calls plus clone size are reproduced from that table; the DNA served to infer D and trimming. Here the sample spans roughly 2.5 million clones, roughly 92% being singletons. Every donor, a Caucasian adult, lived in Nashville, Tennessee. The sample taken for sequencing was naive CD4+ T cells sorted from blood. Subset of the sample: CD45RA+ positively selected. The receptor was derived from a man younger than 35 in good health. This rearrangement joins TRBV5-6 to TRBJ2-5; D unclear. The CDR3 DNA follows: TGTGCCAGCAGCTTTGGACGGCTACAAGAGACCCAGTACTTC. Translating gives CASSFGRLQETQYF. Looking up the rest from reference TRBV5-6 and TRBJ2-5 gives the full variable domain: DAGVTQSPTHLIKTRGQQVTLRCSPKSGHDTVSWYQQALGQGPQFIFQYYEEEERQRGNFPDRFSGHQFPNYSSELNVNALLLGDSALYLCASSFGRLQETQYFGPGTRLLVL.